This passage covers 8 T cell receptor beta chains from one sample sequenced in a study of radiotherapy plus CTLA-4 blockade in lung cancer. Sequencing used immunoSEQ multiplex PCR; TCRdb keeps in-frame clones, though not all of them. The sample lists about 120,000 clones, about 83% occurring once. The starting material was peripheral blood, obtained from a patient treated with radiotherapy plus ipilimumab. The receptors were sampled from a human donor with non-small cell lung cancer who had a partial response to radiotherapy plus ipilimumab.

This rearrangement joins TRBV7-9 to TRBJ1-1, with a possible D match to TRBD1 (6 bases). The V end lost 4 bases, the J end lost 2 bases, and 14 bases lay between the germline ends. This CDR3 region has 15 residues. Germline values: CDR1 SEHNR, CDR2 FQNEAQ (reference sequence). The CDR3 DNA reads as TGTGCCAGCAGCTCATTGACAGGTCCCAACACTGAAGCTTTCTTT. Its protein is CASSSLTGPNTEAFF.

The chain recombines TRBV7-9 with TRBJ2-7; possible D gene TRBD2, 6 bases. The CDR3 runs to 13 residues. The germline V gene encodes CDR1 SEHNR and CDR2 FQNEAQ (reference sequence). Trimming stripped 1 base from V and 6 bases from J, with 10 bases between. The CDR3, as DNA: TGTGCCAGCAGCTTAGTTCAGGGAGGCGAGCAGTACGTC. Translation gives CASSLVQGGEQYV.

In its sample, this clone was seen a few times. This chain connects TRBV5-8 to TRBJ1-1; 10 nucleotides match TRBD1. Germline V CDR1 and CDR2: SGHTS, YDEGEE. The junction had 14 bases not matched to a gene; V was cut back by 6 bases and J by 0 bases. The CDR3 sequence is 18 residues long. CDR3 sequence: CASNPYYGTGALNTEAFF. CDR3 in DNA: TGTGCCAGCAACCCCTATTATGGGACAGGGGCATTGAACACTGAAGCTTTCTTT.

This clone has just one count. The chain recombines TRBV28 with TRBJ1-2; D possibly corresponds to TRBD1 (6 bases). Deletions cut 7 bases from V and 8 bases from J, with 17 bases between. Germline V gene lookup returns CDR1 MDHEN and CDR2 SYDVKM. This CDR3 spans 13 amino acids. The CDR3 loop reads CASTLGQGGGYTF. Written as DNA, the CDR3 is TGTGCCAGCACCCTGGGACAAGGCGGCGGCTACACCTTC.

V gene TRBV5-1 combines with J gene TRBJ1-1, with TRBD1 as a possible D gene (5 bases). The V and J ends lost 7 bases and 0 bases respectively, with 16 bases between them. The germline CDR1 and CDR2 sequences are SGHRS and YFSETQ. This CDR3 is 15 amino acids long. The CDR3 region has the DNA TGCGCCAGCGGGGGGTTGACGACTATGAACACTGAAGCTTTCTTT. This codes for CASGGLTTMNTEAFF.

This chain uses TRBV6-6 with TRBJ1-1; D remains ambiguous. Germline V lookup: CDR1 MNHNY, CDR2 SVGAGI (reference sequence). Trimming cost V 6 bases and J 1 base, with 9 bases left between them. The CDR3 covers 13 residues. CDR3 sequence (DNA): TGTGCCAGCAGCCCCTATCAGAACACTGAAGCTTTCTTT. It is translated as CASSPYQNTEAFF.

As DNA, the CDR3 is TGTGCCAGCAGTTACTCCTGGGACTATCAGCCCCAGCATTTT. This sequence encodes CASSYSWDYQPQHF. The V call is TRBV6-5, the J call TRBJ1-5; tentative D call: TRBD1 (5 bases). The CDR3 loop spans 14 amino acids. V was cut by 0 bases and J by 5 bases, with 8 bases left in between. The germline V gene encodes CDR1 MNHEY and CDR2 SVGAGI.

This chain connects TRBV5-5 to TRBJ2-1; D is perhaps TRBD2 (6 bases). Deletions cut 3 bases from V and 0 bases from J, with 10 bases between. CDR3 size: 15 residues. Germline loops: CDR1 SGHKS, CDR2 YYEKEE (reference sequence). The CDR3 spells CASSSAGGSYNEQFF. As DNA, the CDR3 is TGTGCCAGCAGCTCAGCGGGTGGCTCCTACAATGAGCAGTTCTTC.